The 14 T cell receptor beta chains below all came from one sample that was sequenced in a study of blood T cell repertoires in COVID-19. Generated by immunoSEQ multiplex PCR, the TCRdb table keeps only in-frame clones and is missing some. Of under 450,000 clones in the sample, 83% were seen once. Sequenced: PBMCs or T cells enriched from blood (not recorded which). These receptors all come from a woman aged 45-59 years who had recovered from COVID-19.

The rearrangement joins TRBV18 to TRBJ1-3, with 7 bases that match TRBD1. CDR1 is KGHSH and CDR2 is LQKENI in the germline V gene. The CDR3 has 15 amino acids. Trimming at V came to 2 bases and at J to 0 bases, leaving 1 base not matched to a gene. The CDR3 sequence: CASSPGQDSGNTIYF. The CDR3 bases are TGTGCCAGCTCACCAGGACAGGACTCTGGAAACACCATATATTTT.

The CDR3 region is CASSLDGTGTYEQYF. The DNA for the CDR3 is TGTGCCAGCAGCTTAGATGGGACAGGGACCTACGAGCAGTACTTC. V is TRBV11-2 and J is TRBJ2-7; TRBD1 agrees at 9 bases. The CDR3 runs to 15 residues. The junction had 2 bases not matched to a gene; V was cut back by 0 bases and J by 2 bases. CDR1 is SGHAT, CDR2 FQNNGV, per germline. Complete variable domain (other parts from reference TRBV11-2 and TRBJ2-7): EAGVAQSPRYKIIEKRQSVAFWCNPISGHATLYWYQQILGQGPKLLIQFQNNGVVDDSQLPKDRFSAERLKGVDSTLKIQPAKLEDSAVYLCASSLDGTGTYEQYFGPGTRLTVT.

This CDR3 is CASSLGPGGEQYF. DNA of the CDR3: TGTGCCAGCAGTTTGGGCCCCGGTGGGGAGCAGTACTTC. V usage is TRBV27 and J usage is TRBJ2-7; D remains ambiguous. The V end lost 3 bases, the J end lost 7 bases, and 13 bases lay between the germline ends. CDR3 length: 13 residues. CDR1 is MNHEY and CDR2 is SMNVEV in the germline V gene (reference sequence).

This clone was detected only a few times. The gene calls are TRBV27 and TRBJ2-7; the D gene is possibly TRBD2 (6 bases). CDR3 length equals 14 residues. V was trimmed by 5 bases and J by 0 bases, leaving 11 bases between them. Per germline, CDR1 MNHEY and CDR2 SMNVEV (reference sequence). The CDR3 DNA reads TGTGCCAGCAGTCCGGGACTCACCTCCTACGAGCAGTACTTC. Residues: CASSPGLTSYEQYF.

The chain links TRBV11-3 to TRBJ1-5; no reliable D call. V dropped 1 base and J dropped 7 bases, with 8 bases sitting between them. This CDR3 comprises 13 residues. Looked up from germline, CDR1 is SGHNT and CDR2 is YENEEA. The CDR3 nucleotides read TGTGCCAGCAGCTTAGGGGAGGGCCAGCCCCAGCATTTT. It codes for CASSLGEGQPQHF.

The chain couples TRBV5-1 to TRBJ2-4, with D hard to call. The CDR3 runs to 11 residues. The V and J ends lost 4 bases and 6 bases respectively, with 5 bases between them. In germline, CDR1 is SGHRS, CDR2 YFSETQ. The CDR3 sequence is CASSPGNIQYF. The CDR3 DNA follows: TGCGCCAGCAGCCCCGGAAACATTCAGTACTTC.

This sequence joins TRBV5-8 and TRBJ2-3, with TRBD2 matching over 13 bases. The CDR3 sequence is 17 residues long. The germline V gene has CDR1 SGHTS and CDR2 YDEGEE. J was trimmed by 2 bases and V by 3 bases; bases with no gene match: 6. The CDR3 DNA is TGTGCCAGCAGCTCCGGACTAGCGGGGGAAAACACAGATACGCAGTATTTT. Translating gives CASSSGLAGENTDTQYF.

This chain uses TRBV4-1 with TRBJ2-6, with a tentative D call TRBD1 (5 bases). The V end was cut by 4 bases, the J end by 1 base, with 14 bases between. This CDR3 region has 17 residues. Germline-derived CDR1 and CDR2 are MGHRA and YSYEKL. This chain's CDR3 is CASSLTEPLSGANVLTF. For the CDR3, the DNA is TGCGCCAGCAGCCTGACAGAACCTCTTTCTGGGGCCAACGTCCTGACTTTC.

This chain joins TRBV4-2 and TRBJ2-3; tentative D call: TRBD1 (5 bases). In germline, CDR1 is LGHNA, CDR2 YNFKEQ. This CDR3 region has 15 residues. The V end was cut by 1 base, the J end by 0 bases, with 8 bases between. CDR3 amino acids: CASSQARASTDTQYF. CDR3 in DNA: TGTGCCAGCAGCCAAGCCAGGGCTAGCACAGATACGCAGTATTTT.

This clone was picked up a small number of times. The chain recombines TRBV4-2 with TRBJ2-3; D is uncertain. The CDR3 runs 13 residues. V lost 3 bases and J 2 bases, leaving 6 bases between the germline ends. Germline V lookup: CDR1 LGHNA, CDR2 YNFKEQ. The CDR3 sequence: CASSQRTTDTQYF. DNA of the CDR3: TGTGCCAGCAGCCAGCGAACCACAGATACGCAGTATTTT.

This CDR3 is CASSLSGTNLVNYGYTF. CDR3 coding DNA: TGTGCCAGCAGTTTATCCGGGACAAACCTAGTCAACTATGGCTACACCTTC. This chain links TRBV27 with TRBJ1-2, with D possibly TRBD1 on 6 matching bases. This CDR3 contains 17 residues. CDR1 and CDR2 from the germline V gene are MNHEY and SMNVEV (reference sequence). Trimming took 0 bases from V and 2 from J, leaving 16 bases between them.

The chain combines TRBV5-4 with TRBJ2-4, with TRBD2 matching 10 bases. This CDR3 has 16 residues. V shed 3 bases, J shed 5 bases, and the junction held 8 bases outside the gene matches. Germline V CDR1 and CDR2: SGHNT, YYREEE (reference sequence). The CDR3 is CASSSKKSGRENIQYF. The CDR3, as DNA: TGTGCCAGCAGCTCAAAAAAAAGCGGGAGGGAAAACATTCAGTACTTC.

This clone was detected a few times. The CDR3 reads CASSQGGDYGYTF. DNA for the CDR3: TGTGCCAGCAGCCAAGGGGGAGACTATGGCTACACCTTC. The chain is built from TRBV11-3 and TRBJ1-2; TRBD1 is a possible D gene (6 bases). The CDR3 length is 13 residues. The germline gives CDR1 SGHNT, CDR2 YENEEA. Trimming left V 5 bases short and J 3 bases short, with 10 bases between.

The chain is built from TRBV5-1 and TRBJ1-1, with D perhaps TRBD1 (6 bases). V lost 8 bases, J lost 5 bases, and 19 bases lay in between. The CDR3 has 14 amino acids. Germline CDR1 and CDR2: SGHRS and YFSETQ. CDR3: CARNLQGRRTEAFF. In nucleotides, the CDR3 is TGCGCCAGGAACTTACAGGGAAGGAGGACTGAAGCTTTCTTT.